Included here is one TCR beta chain sequence, with context. Antigen specificity is unknown. This entry is derived from a study of identifying expanded T cells in peripheral blood. Study findings and constraints: Variance in clone template counts between approximately 2-week samples significantly increased with total template count across all healthy donors. Around 1.2 clones differed between technical replicates, versus approximately 17 and 20 over time.

No infections or other immune events were documented during collection. The germline V gene encodes CDR1 SEHNR and CDR2 FQNEAQ (reference sequence). CDR3 length: 15 residues. Trimming cost V 5 bases and J 10 bases, with 21 bases left between them. Clones were read by immunoSEQ multiplex PCR, and TCRdb kept only the in-frame ones, dropping some. This table has approximately 120,000 clones, 88% appearing once. Material for sequencing was blood. The chain has TRBV7-9 and TRBJ2-1; no clear D. The sequence came from a person between 18 and 75 years old in good health. DNA of the CDR3: TGTGCCAGCAGCCCCCTATTTGGCGATACAAGGGAGCAGTTCTTC. Encoded protein: CASSPLFGDTREQFF.